The T cell receptor beta chain described here comes from a study of blood T cell repertoires in COVID-19. CDR3 size: 16 residues. Germline CDR1 and CDR2: SGHVS and FQNEAQ. The V segment lost 2 bases and the J segment 1 base; nucleotides outside the gene matches: 4. The data were produced by immunoSEQ multiplex PCR, yet TCRdb's version contains in-frame clones alone and is incomplete. The table has around 250,000 clones, about nine tenths seen once. The chain recombines TRBV7-8 with TRBJ2-2, with 7 positions matching TRBD1. The TCR sequence derives from a man between 18 and 35 years old who had recovered from COVID-19. The sample taken for sequencing was PBMCs or T cells enriched from blood (not recorded which). The CDR3 loop is CASSLRGPLNTGELFF. The CDR3 DNA reads TGTGCCAGCAGCTTAAGGGGGCCTTTGAACACCGGGGAGCTGTTTTTT.